This passage covers 32 T cell receptor beta chains from one sample sequenced in a study of shared clonotypes between healthy human individuals. The assay was immunoSEQ multiplex PCR, and TCRdb's table has in-frame clones only and misses some. This sample has under 650,000 clones, with less than 96% found just once. Material for sequencing was naive CD4+ T cells sorted from blood. Noted subset: CD45RA+ positively selected. The receptors derive from a woman in her twenties or thirties in good health.

The chain couples TRBV27 to TRBJ2-7; 10 nucleotides agree with TRBD2. There are 14 residues in the CDR3. CDR1 and CDR2 from the germline V gene are MNHEY and SMNVEV (reference sequence). V shed 6 bases, J shed 2 bases, and the junction held 4 bases outside the gene matches. The CDR3 spells CASRLAGATYEQYF. The CDR3 DNA follows: TGTGCCAGCAGGCTAGCGGGAGCGACCTACGAGCAGTACTTC.

V gene TRBV27 combines with J gene TRBJ2-7, with 9 bases aligning to TRBD1. The V segment lost 4 bases and the J segment 1 base; nucleotides outside the gene matches: 8. CDR1 is MNHEY, CDR2 SMNVEV, per germline (reference sequence). The CDR3 extends over 16 amino acids. CDR3 DNA sequence: TGTGCCAGCAGTTCACTAAGACAGGGGGATTCCTACGAGCAGTACTTC. Translating it yields CASSSLRQGDSYEQYF.

This chain connects TRBV15 to TRBJ1-5; no reliable D call. The CDR3 consists of 13 residues. CDR1 and CDR2 from the germline V gene are LNHNV and YYDKDF (reference sequence). V lost 1 base, J lost 5 bases, and 6 bases lay in between. CDR3 in amino acids: CATSRAGDQPQHF. The CDR3 DNA sequence: TGTGCCACCAGCAGAGCCGGGGATCAGCCCCAGCATTTT.

This clone was seen only once. J is TRBJ1-4 and V is TRBV6-9; D not certain. V lost 6 bases, J lost 6 bases, and 8 bases lay in between. Germline CDR1 MNHGY, CDR2 SVAAGI. The CDR3 is made up of 12 amino acids. The CDR3 reads CASRGRHEKLFF. CDR3 nucleotide sequence: TGTGCCAGCAGGGGAAGGCATGAAAAACTGTTTTTT.

On this clone itself: At one end, the junction sequence differs from germline, possibly due to a read error. The chain links TRBV29-1 to TRBJ2-3; D not certain. Germline V gene lookup returns CDR1 SQVTM and CDR2 ANQGSEA. CDR3 length equals 12 residues. CDR3 amino acids: CSVKESTDTQYF. As DNA, the CDR3 is TGCAGCGTTAAAGAGAGCACAGATACGCAGTATTTT.

The rearrangement joins TRBV9 to TRBJ1-1, with D perhaps TRBD1 (6 bases). The CDR3 is 13 residues long. Trimming cost V 2 bases and J 5 bases, with 10 bases left between them. The germline CDR1 and CDR2 sequences are SGDLS and YYNGEE. CDR3 loop: CASSVRDNTEAFF. In DNA form, the CDR3 reads TGTGCCAGCAGCGTCCGGGACAATACTGAAGCTTTCTTT.

The chain joins TRBV25-1 to TRBJ2-1; D is perhaps TRBD2 (5 bases). Germline V lookup: CDR1 MGHDK, CDR2 SYGVNS. The CDR3 extends over 16 amino acids. V was trimmed by 2 bases and J by 4 bases, leaving 15 bases between them. The CDR3 DNA reads TGTGCCAGCAGTGAAAATGATCGGCGGGCTTACAATGAGCAGTTCTTC. Protein product: CASSENDRRAYNEQFF.

This clone was seen only a few times. V usage is TRBV28 and J usage is TRBJ2-7, with no clear D. Between the trimmed V and J ends, which lost 7 bases and 3 bases, there was a span of 13 bases. Per germline, CDR1 MDHEN and CDR2 SYDVKM. This CDR3 contains 13 residues. This chain's CDR3 is CASTMTGVYEQYF. DNA for the CDR3: TGTGCCAGCACCATGACTGGGGTCTACGAGCAGTACTTC.

V usage is TRBV27 and J usage is TRBJ1-4; no definite D call. Germline assignment: CDR1 MNHEY and CDR2 SMNVEV (reference sequence). This CDR3 spans 15 amino acids. Trimming pared 6 bases from V and 7 bases from J, leaving 18 bases between. The CDR3 nucleotides are TGTGCCAGCAGCCGTTCCAGGCTTGTAGGTGAAAAACTGTTTTTT. Encoded protein: CASSRSRLVGEKLFF.

The genes are TRBV28 and TRBJ2-7; 10 nucleotides agree with TRBD2. J was trimmed by 4 bases and V by 2 bases; bases with no gene match: 5. The CDR3 is made up of 15 amino acids. Germline values: CDR1 MDHEN, CDR2 SYDVKM. This CDR3 is CASSLRASGSYEQYF. CDR3 DNA: TGTGCCAGCAGTTTACGGGCTAGCGGGAGTTACGAGCAGTACTTC.

The chain uses TRBV4-1 and TRBJ2-3; TRBD2 agrees at 10 bases. The CDR3 is 16 amino acids. The germline V gene has CDR1 MGHRA and CDR2 YSYEKL. V was pared by 8 bases and J by 2 bases, with 10 bases of the junction left unmatched. The CDR3 sequence is CASLVNLAGDTDTQYF. The CDR3 DNA reads as TGCGCCAGCTTAGTAAACCTAGCGGGAGACACAGATACGCAGTATTTT.

The CDR3 bases are TGTGCCAGCAGTGGGACAGGGGCGAACACTGAAGCTTTCTTT. This translates into CASSGTGANTEAFF. J is TRBJ1-1 and V is TRBV2; 9 bases match TRBD1. The CDR3 runs 14 residues. CDR1 is SNHLY and CDR2 is FYNNEI in the germline V gene. After removal of 4 bases from V and 1 base from J, the junction contained 1 base not matched to a gene.

This clone was seen a single time. The chain is built from TRBV7-9 and TRBJ2-5; D remains unclear. Trimming cost V 4 bases and J 4 bases, with 16 bases left between them. Germline-derived CDR1 and CDR2 are SEHNR and FQNEAQ (reference sequence). The length of the CDR3 is 15 residues. CDR3 nucleotide sequence: TGTGCCAGCAGCTGGATTGACCAGCCGGTAGAGACCCAGTACTTC. It codes for CASSWIDQPVETQYF.

This chain links TRBV18 with TRBJ1-2, with 8 bases fitting TRBD1. The germline V gene encodes CDR1 KGHSH and CDR2 LQKENI. After removal of 3 bases from V and 7 bases from J, the junction contained 7 bases not matched to a gene. The CDR3 extends over 14 amino acids. CDR3 region: CASSPAQGVAGYTF. Here the CDR3 DNA reads TGTGCCAGCTCACCGGCACAGGGGGTCGCTGGCTACACCTTC.

The chain couples TRBV7-8 to TRBJ1-5, with a tentative D call TRBD1 (6 bases). The CDR3 covers 14 residues. The V and J ends lost 3 bases and 3 bases respectively, with 9 bases between them. Germline V gene sequence: CDR1 SGHVS, CDR2 FQNEAQ. CDR3 coding DNA: TGTGCCAGCAGCTTCCAGGGGTCCAATCAGCCCCAGCATTTT. This sequence encodes CASSFQGSNQPQHF. Complete variable domain (other parts from reference TRBV7-8 and TRBJ1-5): GAGVSQSPRYKVAKRGQDVALRCDPISGHVSLFWYQQALGQGPEFLTYFQNEAQLDKSGLPSDRFFAERPEGSVSTLKIQRTQQEDSAVYLCASSFQGSNQPQHFGDGTRLSIL.

The V and J genes are TRBV5-1 and TRBJ1-1; 8 bases match TRBD1. Germline loops: CDR1 SGHRS, CDR2 YFSETQ. With 1 base clipped from V and 5 bases from J, the junction kept 10 bases outside the gene matches. The CDR3 is made up of 16 amino acids. Here the CDR3 reads CASSLINRGSSTEAFF. Here the CDR3 DNA reads TGCGCCAGCAGCTTGATAAACAGGGGGTCGAGTACTGAAGCTTTCTTT.

V is TRBV7-8 and J is TRBJ2-5, with 11 bases lining up with TRBD2. The J call could be wrong; TRBJ2-7 is a better fit for the DNA end. This CDR3 is built from 16 residues. CDR1 is SGHVS and CDR2 is FQNEAQ in the germline V gene. CDR3 in amino acids: CASSSPGTSGYYEQYF. In nucleotides, the CDR3 is TGTGCCAGCAGCTCGCCCGGGACTAGCGGCTATTACGAGCAGTACTTC.

The chain links TRBV7-2 to TRBJ2-7; TRBD1 matches 8 bases. The CDR3 consists of 13 residues. Unmatched junction bases numbered 2, after V lost 5 bases and J lost 2 bases. Germline V gene data show CDR1 as SGHTA and CDR2 as FQGNSA. The DNA for the CDR3 is TGTGCCAGCAGCACGACAGGGGCCTACGAGCAGTACTTC. This codes for CASSTTGAYEQYF.

The chain joins TRBV7-2 to TRBJ2-5; D is undetermined. The CDR3 has 13 residues. Germline assignment: CDR1 SGHTA and CDR2 FQGNSA. The V end lost 6 bases, the J end lost 4 bases, and 12 bases lay between the germline ends. CDR3 region: CASRNGPAETQYF. The CDR3, as DNA: TGTGCCAGCAGGAACGGGCCAGCAGAGACCCAGTACTTC.

This rearrangement joins TRBV25-1 to TRBJ2-1; 10 nucleotides match TRBD1. The V gene end was trimmed by 4 bases and the J gene end by 7 bases; junction bases not matched to a gene: 10. The germline gives CDR1 MGHDK, CDR2 SYGVNS. This CDR3 comprises 16 residues. The CDR3 protein is CASSVTGTGVRNEQFF. CDR3 in DNA: TGTGCCAGCAGTGTGACCGGGACAGGGGTGAGGAATGAGCAGTTCTTC.

The genes are TRBV28 and TRBJ2-7; 9 positions agree with TRBD2. The CDR3 spans 14 residues. Germline V lookup: CDR1 MDHEN, CDR2 SYDVKM. Losses at the gene ends were 7 bases for V and 5 bases for J; bases not matched to a gene: 9. CDR3 DNA: TGTGCCAGCATCGCGGGAGGGCATGGGGACGAGCAGTACTTC. Residues: CASIAGGHGDEQYF.

The chain is built from TRBV5-5 and TRBJ2-5; D not certain. The CDR3 contains 14 residues. V was cut by 0 bases and J by 11 bases, with 17 bases left in between. The germline gives CDR1 SGHKS, CDR2 YYEKEE (reference sequence). The CDR3 nucleotides are TGTGCCAGCAGCTTGGCCCCAGAAGGATGGGTGCAGTACTTC. It specifies CASSLAPEGWVQYF.

This clone was seen a single time. This chain uses TRBV29-1 with TRBJ2-2; the D gene is possibly TRBD2 (6 bases). This CDR3 has 13 amino acids. The germline CDR1 and CDR2 sequences are SQVTM and ANQGSEA. Trimming cost V 0 bases and J 6 bases, with 8 bases left between them. The DNA of the CDR3 is TGCAGCGTTGAAGATCGGAGGGCCGGGGAGCTGTTTTTT. This gives the protein CSVEDRRAGELFF.

Only one count was recorded for this clone. The chain has TRBV6-6 and TRBJ1-6, with 8 bases lining up with TRBD1. J lost 10 bases, V lost 0 bases, and 8 bases had no gene match. The CDR3 extends over 16 amino acids. The germline gives CDR1 MNHNY, CDR2 SVGAGI (reference sequence). CDR3 residues: CASSYSSRGQGSPLHF. The CDR3 nucleotides are TGTGCCAGCAGTTACTCGAGCAGGGGGCAAGGGTCACCCCTCCACTTT.

The V and J genes are TRBV6-5 and TRBJ2-7, with TRBD2 matching over 12 bases. Germline V gene sequence: CDR1 MNHEY, CDR2 SVGAGI. The CDR3 has 15 residues. V was clipped by 6 bases and J by 3 bases; unmatched bases: 6. CDR3 sequence (DNA): TGTGCCAGCAGCCGACTAGCGGGAGACATCTACGAGCAGTACTTC. This sequence encodes CASSRLAGDIYEQYF.

The CDR3 loop reads CASSKGTGSTEAFF. The CDR3 DNA reads as TGCGCCAGCAGCAAGGGGACAGGGAGCACTGAAGCTTTCTTT. The J gene is TRBJ1-1, the V gene TRBV5-1; 9 bases fit TRBD1. The CDR3 is made up of 14 amino acids. V lost 4 bases to trimming and J lost 4 bases; unmatched junction nucleotides: 5. The V gene's germline CDR1 is SGHRS and CDR2 YFSETQ.

CDR3: CASRGTLGEPQHF. For the CDR3, the DNA is TGTGCCAGTAGGGGCACACTCGGGGAGCCCCAGCATTTT. The rearrangement links TRBV19 to TRBJ1-5; D not certain. CDR1 and CDR2 (germline): LNHDA, SQIVND (reference sequence). The CDR3 has 13 residues. Trimming left V 6 bases short and J 8 bases short, with 14 bases between. The full variable domain, with the rest looked up from reference TRBV19 and TRBJ1-5, is DGGITQSPKYLFRKEGQNVTLSCEQNLNHDAMYWYRQDPGQGLRLIYYSQIVNDFQKGDIAEGYSVSREKKESFPLTVTSAQKNPTAFYLCASRGTLGEPQHFGDGTRLSIL.

The V and J genes are TRBV7-3 and TRBJ2-3; D not certain. The CDR3 sequence is 13 residues long. Germline CDR1 SGHTA, CDR2 FQGTGA. V was cut by 5 bases and J by 9 bases, with 15 bases left in between. The CDR3 loop reads CASSKAPRYTQYF. The CDR3 coding sequence is TGTGCCAGCAGCAAAGCCCCTCGGTACACGCAGTATTTT. Using reference TRBV7-3 and TRBJ2-3 for the parts outside the CDR3, the full variable domain is GAGVSQTPSNKVTEKGKYVELRCDPISGHTALYWYRQSLGQGPEFLIYFQGTGAADDSGLPNDRFFAVRPEGSVSTLKIQRTERGDSAVYLCASSKAPRYTQYFGPGTRLTVL.

The chain uses TRBV29-1 and TRBJ2-1; possible D gene TRBD2, 6 bases. The CDR3 contains 14 residues. CDR1 and CDR2 from the germline V gene are SQVTM and ANQGSEA. The ends were cut back, 8 bases at V and 2 bases at J, with 16 bases in the middle. CDR3 nucleotide sequence: TGCAGCTTGACGGGAGTTCCTCCCTACAATGAGCAGTTCTTC. Its protein is CSLTGVPPYNEQFF.

This clone has only one observation. The rearrangement uses TRBV20-1 and TRBJ2-5; no reliable D call. CDR1 and CDR2 from the germline V gene are DFQATT and SNEGSKA (reference sequence). There are 11 residues in the CDR3. Trimming pared 5 bases from V and 7 bases from J, leaving 11 bases between. The DNA for the CDR3 is TGCAGTGCTGGACCGGCGGCGACCCAGTACTTC. Its translation: CSAGPAATQYF.

The CDR3 loop is CASPPGSGANVLTF. The DNA of the CDR3 is TGTGCCAGCCCCCCCGGATCTGGGGCCAACGTCCTGACTTTC. The rearrangement joins TRBV18 to TRBJ2-6; no reliable D call. Germline V CDR1 and CDR2: KGHSH, LQKENI. The V gene lost 8 bases and the J gene lost 1 base, with 9 bases spanning the gap. The CDR3 is 14 residues long.

The CDR3 loop reads CASNPRDLGGGYTF. The CDR3, as DNA: TGTGCCAGCAATCCCAGAGACCTCGGAGGAGGCTACACCTTC. This rearrangement joins TRBV6-5 to TRBJ1-2; D not certain. V was clipped by 7 bases and J by 8 bases, with 20 bases between them. The CDR3 consists of 14 residues. Per the germline V gene, CDR1 is MNHEY and CDR2 is SVGAGI.